The clone carrying this TCR beta chain was detected a few times. As yet, its antigen is unknown. This entry belongs to a study of CD8+ T cells in alopecia areata. About the study: People stayed on tofacitinib for 6 to 18 months, then stopped the drug for 6 months.

RNA was isolated and reverse transcribed to cDNA, the sequencing template. Profiled with immunoSEQ multiplex PCR; TCRdb holds only in-frame clones, not every one. The repertoire holds about 210,000 clones, with roughly 40% as singletons. Regarding the study as a whole: Tofacitinib produced a significant decrease in scalp clonality and in expanded CD8+ clones among the top 100.

Indicated treatment: oral pan-JAK inhibitor, 5-10 mg twice daily. Alopecia areata patients gave lesional scalp punch biopsies and peripheral blood samples. The trim removed 6 bases at V and 8 bases at J, leaving 7 bases unmatched. The CDR3 has 15 residues. Germline CDR1 is SQVTM and CDR2 is ANQGSEA. Sequenced material: CD4+ T cells sorted from blood, taken at approximately week 37, from a patient treated with tofacitinib. This TCR was sampled from a human donor with alopecia areata. The chain joins TRBV29-1 to TRBJ2-1; TRBD2 matches at 16 bases. This CDR3 reads CSVSRGLAGGYEQFF. The CDR3 DNA is TGCAGCGTGTCTCGGGGACTAGCGGGGGGGTATGAGCAGTTCTTC.